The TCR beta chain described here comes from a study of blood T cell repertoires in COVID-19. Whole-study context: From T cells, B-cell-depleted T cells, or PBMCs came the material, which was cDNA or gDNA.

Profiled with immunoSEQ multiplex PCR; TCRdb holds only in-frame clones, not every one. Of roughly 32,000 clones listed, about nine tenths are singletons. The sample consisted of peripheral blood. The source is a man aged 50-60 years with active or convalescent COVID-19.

Here the CDR3 reads CASSEGTSGVNEQFF. The CDR3 coding sequence is TGTGCCAGCAGCGAAGGGACTAGCGGGGTGAATGAGCAGTTCTTC. V gene TRBV9 combines with J gene TRBJ2-1; 13 bases agree with TRBD2. The V segment lost 3 bases and the J segment 7 bases; nucleotides outside the gene matches: 4. Germline lookup yields CDR1 SGDLS and CDR2 YYNGEE. The CDR3 consists of 15 residues.